Shown below are 20 T cell receptor beta chains from a single sample sequenced in a study of prognosis after radiotherapy for stage I lung cancer. From genomic DNA, TCR beta CDR3 was amplified by two-round multiplex PCR. Amplification in first-round PCR relied on primers specific to each TRBV and TRBJ gene. TCRdb passed the multiplex PCR reads through MiXCR, listing each CDR3 protein once. This sample has about 18,000 distinct CDR3 sequences, with over 25% found just once. Sequencing was performed on PBMCs, taken before or after stereotactic body radiation therapy (not recorded which). The source is a donor aged 50 or older with non-small cell lung cancer.

This clonotype was detected ten times or more. The chain is built from TRBV4-2 and TRBJ2-3, with TRBD1 matching over 8 bases. Germline CDR1 and CDR2: LGHNA and YNFKEQ. This CDR3 has 16 residues. Unmatched junction bases numbered 6, after V lost 1 base and J lost 3 bases. This chain's CDR3 is CASSQGSGGGTDTQYF. The CDR3 DNA follows: TGTGCCAGCAGCCAAGGGTCAGGGGGCGGAACAGATACGCAGTATTTT.

A remark on this clonotype: It is likely a read error: a sequence one base away is far more abundant. The chain carries TRBV7-2 and TRBJ1-5, with 9 positions matching TRBD1. The V segment lost 6 bases and the J segment 3 bases; nucleotides outside the gene matches: 3. This CDR3 contains 14 residues. The germline V gene encodes CDR1 SGHTA and CDR2 FQGNSA. The CDR3 spells CASSIQGANQPQHF. As DNA, the CDR3 is TGTGCCAGCAGTATACAGGGGGCCAATCAGCCCCAGCATTTT.

As to this clonotype: At one end, the junction sequence differs from germline, possibly due to a read error. The chain joins TRBV6-1 to TRBJ2-7, with D tentatively TRBD2 (6 bases). Germline V gene lookup returns CDR1 MNHNS and CDR2 SASEGT. This CDR3 is 16 amino acids long. The CDR3 protein is CASREGCGAGAYGQYF. CDR3 sequence (DNA): TGTGCCAGCAGAGAAGGTTGCGGAGCGGGCGCCTACGGGCAGTACTTC.

This clonotype was recorded many times. The chain has TRBV7-9 and TRBJ2-1, with 8 bases lining up with TRBD1. Per germline, CDR1 SEHNR and CDR2 FQNEAQ (reference sequence). The trim removed 2 bases at V and 0 bases at J, leaving 9 bases unmatched. CDR3 length: 18 amino acids. The CDR3 is CASSLRVGTGSSYNEQFF. For the CDR3, the DNA is TGTGCCAGCAGCTTACGGGTGGGGACAGGTAGCTCCTACAATGAGCAGTTCTTC.

This clonotype was observed at least ten times. The chain carries TRBV30 and TRBJ2-7; 14 nucleotides match TRBD2. This CDR3 region has 16 residues. Germline CDR1 GTSNPN, CDR2 SVGIG (reference sequence). V dropped 2 bases and J dropped 7; count of bases not matched to a gene: 10. The DNA of the CDR3 is TGTGCCTGGAGTCCCCCCGGGACTAGCGGGAGAAGTGAGCAGTACTTC. Translated, it gives CAWSPPGTSGRSEQYF.

This clonotype has only a few counts. This likely reflects a read error, since a far larger clone is one base away. The gene calls are TRBV6-4 and TRBJ2-1; D is uncertain. Between the trimmed V and J ends, which lost 3 bases and 4 bases, there was a span of 10 bases. The germline V gene encodes CDR1 MRHNA and CDR2 SNTAGT. The CDR3 has 14 residues. In nucleotides, the CDR3 is TGTGCCAGCAGTGAAGGCCTATTTTACAATGAGCAGTTCTTC. Its translation: CASSEGLFYNEQFF.

In this sample, this clonotype turned up many times. The rearrangement uses TRBV6-1 and TRBJ2-4; D perhaps matches TRBD2 (6 bases). V was trimmed by 10 bases and J by 0 bases, leaving 16 bases between them. CDR1 and CDR2 (germline): MNHNS, SASEGT. CDR3 size: 15 residues. CDR3 DNA: TGTGCCACATGCACGGGGGATCTAGCCAAAAACATTCAGTACTTC. It codes for CATCTGDLAKNIQYF.

On this clonotype: The conserved phenylalanine or tryptophan normally closing the CDR3 is absent here, so this likely arose from a read error. The V call is TRBV5-6, the J call TRBJ1-2; 7 positions agree with TRBD1. CDR3 length: 16 residues. Germline V gives CDR1 SGHDT, CDR2 YYEEEE. Trimming at V came to 3 bases and at J to 5 bases, leaving 13 bases not matched to a gene. In nucleotides, the CDR3 is TGTGCCAGCAGCTCTACCGGATCGGGACAGACTTATGGCTACACCATC. This encodes CASSSTGSGQTYGYTI.

In its sample, this clonotype was seen many times. The V call is TRBV2, the J call TRBJ2-2; no firm D call. The V and J ends lost 0 bases and 6 bases respectively, with 5 bases between them. Germline CDR1 is SNHLY and CDR2 is FYNNEI. This CDR3 comprises 13 residues. The CDR3 DNA reads as TGTGCCAGCAGTGAAGCTGGGGCCGGGGAGCTGTTTTTT. It specifies CASSEAGAGELFF.

This clonotype was found many times. The rearrangement links TRBV9 to TRBJ1-5; no definite D call. The CDR3 has 15 amino acids. Trimming pared 0 bases from V and 2 bases from J, leaving 9 bases between. Germline lookup yields CDR1 SGDLS and CDR2 YYNGEE. As DNA, the CDR3 is TGTGCCAGCAGCGTAGGATCTGTGGGCAATCAGCCCCAGCATTTT. This encodes CASSVGSVGNQPQHF.

This clonotype was seen at least ten times. J is TRBJ2-1 and V is TRBV7-2, with 9 bases that match TRBD2. The CDR3 has 17 amino acids. In germline, CDR1 is SGHTA, CDR2 FQGNSA. V shed 3 bases, J shed 7 bases, and the junction held 13 bases outside the gene matches. In DNA, the CDR3 is TGTGCCAGCAGCTTCCGGGGAAGAGCGGGAGGAGGTAATGAGCAGTTCTTC. It yields the protein CASSFRGRAGGGNEQFF.

This clonotype was seen at least ten times. V is TRBV6-2 or TRBV6-3 and J is TRBJ2-1; 11 nucleotides agree with TRBD2. This CDR3 spans 15 amino acids. Trimming removed 6 bases from V and 2 bases from J; junction bases left unmatched: 3. The germline CDR1 and CDR2 sequences are MNHEY and SVGEGT. CDR3 in DNA: TGTGCCAGCAGCCCGACTAGCGGGACCTACAATGAGCAGTTCTTC. This sequence encodes CASSPTSGTYNEQFF.

Regarding this clonotype: This likely came from a read error, as a far larger clone is one base away. The gene calls are TRBV2 and TRBJ2-5, with TRBD2 matching 9 bases. The J call may be incorrect, as the DNA end agrees better with TRBJ2-1. Germline V gene sequence: CDR1 SNHLY, CDR2 FYNNEI. CDR3 length: 17 amino acids. CDR3 region: CASSDAQGIAGESEQFF. DNA for the CDR3: TGTGCCAGCAGCGATGCACAGGGAATAGCGGGAGAGAGTGAGCAGTTCTTC.

This clonotype was observed at least ten times. The chain has TRBV20-1 and TRBJ2-3; D gene uncertain. Trimming stripped 2 bases from V and 4 bases from J, with 13 bases between. This CDR3 has 14 amino acids. Per the germline V gene, CDR1 is DFQATT and CDR2 is SNEGSKA (reference sequence). The CDR3 coding sequence is TGCAGTGCTAGACACCCAGGCGTGGCAGATACGCAGTATTTT. It codes for CSARHPGVADTQYF.

In regard to this clonotype: This sequence is one base from a far larger clone and is likely a read error. CDR3 amino acids: CASSPSRQGNSPLHF. The CDR3 DNA reads as TGTGCCAGCAGTCCCTCGAGACAGGGGAATTCACCCCTCCACTTT. The V call is TRBV6-5, the J call TRBJ1-6; 8 nucleotides match TRBD1. The CDR3 sequence is 15 residues long. Germline-derived CDR1 and CDR2 are MNHEY and SVGAGI. V shed 5 bases, J shed 7 bases, and the junction held 7 bases outside the gene matches.

This clonotype was seen repeatedly, ten times or more. The rearrangement links TRBV3-1 to TRBJ2-2, with D unclear. Between the trimmed V and J ends, which lost 4 bases and 5 bases, there was a span of 8 bases. Germline lookup yields CDR1 LGHDT and CDR2 YNNKEL (reference sequence). The CDR3 has 13 residues. The CDR3 region is CASSLGWTGELFF. CDR3 coding DNA: TGTGCCAGCAGCCTCGGGTGGACCGGGGAGCTGTTTTTT.

This clonotype showed up many times. The chain uses TRBV12-3 or TRBV12-4 and TRBJ2-5; a weak D match, TRBD2 (5 bases). V was cut by 8 bases and J by 6 bases, with 19 bases left in between. The CDR3 covers 14 residues. Here the CDR3 reads CASLLAGVSKTQYF. The CDR3 DNA follows: TGTGCCAGCTTATTGGCGGGCGTTTCGAAGACCCAGTACTTC.

With regard to this clonotype: The germline gene is not matched at one end of the junction; a read error may be the cause. This sequence joins TRBV20-1 and TRBJ2-3; 9 bases map to TRBD1. CDR3 size: 15 residues. Germline V gives CDR1 DFQATT, CDR2 SNEGSKA (reference sequence). CDR3 DNA: TGCAGTGCAGCGGAACAGGGGGCGTTTCCAGATAAGCAGTATTTT. Translation: CSAAEQGAFPDKQYF.

This clonotype was found a few times. The V and J genes are TRBV5-4 and TRBJ2-3, with a tentative D call TRBD2 (7 bases). Germline V gives CDR1 SGHNT, CDR2 YYREEE (reference sequence). The germline V and J ends were trimmed by 4 bases and 3 bases, with 9 bases remaining between them. The CDR3 runs 13 residues. Written as DNA, the CDR3 is TGTGCCAGCAGCCGGGGGGCTACAGATACGCAGTATTTT. It encodes CASSRGATDTQYF. Drawing the rest from reference TRBV5-4 and TRBJ2-3, the complete variable domain is ETGVTQSPTHLIKTRGQQVTLRCSSQSGHNTVSWYQQALGQGPQFIFQYYREEENGRGNFPPRFSGLQFPNYSSELNVNALELDDSALYLCASSRGATDTQYFGPGTRLTVL.

This clonotype has ten or more counts. V usage is TRBV7-9 and J usage is TRBJ2-6; D call uncertain. This CDR3 is built from 14 residues. CDR1 and CDR2 from the germline V gene are SEHNR and FQNEAQ (reference sequence). V was clipped by 6 bases and J by 4 bases, with 10 bases between them. CDR3: CASRYYPGANVLTF. CDR3 in DNA: TGTGCCAGCAGATACTACCCCGGGGCCAACGTCCTGACTTTC.